What follows are 23 T cell receptor beta chains derived from one specimen sequenced in a study of blood T cell repertoires in COVID-19 (dated by TCRdb to 2018 to 2020). Library preparation used the immunoSEQ multiplex PCR assay. This is the immuneACCESS table as TCRdb keeps it, with only in-frame sequences that have V and J called. A part of the clones is gone; compared with another copy, unresolved V genes explain less than half, and the rest is unexplained. The sample yields roughly 130,000 clones; roughly 90% were counted once. The top ten clonotypes cover around 3.8% of the sample. The sequencing sample was made of peripheral blood. Every receptor here comes from a man aged 45-65 years with active COVID-19.

The chain joins TRBV7-2 to TRBJ1-6; D not resolved. The germline gives CDR1 SGHTA, CDR2 FQGNSA. The V and J ends lost 5 bases and 0 bases respectively, with 17 bases between them. The CDR3 extends over 18 amino acids. The CDR3 coding sequence is TGTGCCAGCAGCAAACGAATTCACGGGAGCTCCTATAATTCACCCCTCCACTTT. The encoded protein is CASSKRIHGSSYNSPLHF.

The gene calls are TRBV19 and TRBJ2-1; 10 bases map to TRBD2. The junction had 12 bases not matched to a gene; V was cut back by 2 bases and J by 8 bases. Germline V gene sequence: CDR1 LNHDA, CDR2 SQIVND (reference sequence). The CDR3 extends over 17 amino acids. CDR3 in amino acids: CASSIWPPSGRADEQFF. In DNA form, the CDR3 reads TGTGCCAGTAGTATATGGCCGCCCAGCGGGAGGGCCGATGAGCAGTTCTTC.

The rearrangement links TRBV6-5 to TRBJ2-1, with 13 bases identical to TRBD2. Germline assignment: CDR1 MNHEY and CDR2 SVGAGI. The CDR3 has 14 residues. The V and J ends lost 8 bases and 8 bases, in that order; junction bases with no gene match: 6. The CDR3 sequence: CASFGLAGVDEQFF. The DNA of the CDR3 is TGTGCCAGCTTTGGACTAGCGGGAGTAGATGAGCAGTTCTTC.

The chain is built from TRBV23-1 and TRBJ2-1, with 14 bases matching TRBD2. TRBV23-1 is treated as an ORF (open reading frame) with a function not yet certain. The CDR3 loop spans 19 amino acids. The V segment lost 7 bases and the J segment 6 bases; nucleotides outside the gene matches: 17. This CDR3 reads CASTLRLAGGGGDTNEQFF. The CDR3 DNA sequence: TGCGCCAGCACCCTAAGACTAGCGGGAGGGGGAGGGGACACCAATGAGCAGTTCTTC.

The J gene is TRBJ2-5, the V gene TRBV7-2, with D perhaps TRBD2 (6 bases). The V end was cut by 5 bases, the J end by 4 bases, with 14 bases between. The germline CDR1 and CDR2 sequences are SGHTA and FQGNSA. CDR3 length: 14 amino acids. The DNA of the CDR3 is TGTGCCAGCAGCCCTAAGGTGGGACTAGAGACCCAGTACTTC. This encodes CASSPKVGLETQYF.

The chain recombines TRBV24-1 with TRBJ2-1; D might be TRBD2 (5 bases). V dropped 2 bases and J dropped 2 bases, with 12 bases sitting between them. CDR3 length equals 16 residues. Germline-derived CDR1 and CDR2 are KGHDR and SFDVKD. As DNA, the CDR3 is TGTGCCACCAGTGATTCTAAGCGGTCCGCCTACAATGAGCAGTTCTTC. Protein: CATSDSKRSAYNEQFF.

Here the CDR3 reads CASSPSGDTYEQYF. The CDR3, as DNA: TGTGCCAGCTCACCGTCCGGGGACACCTACGAGCAGTACTTC. V and J are TRBV18 and TRBJ2-7; possible D gene TRBD1, 6 bases. This CDR3 has 14 amino acids. Trimming stripped 3 bases from V and 2 bases from J, with 11 bases between. Germline CDR1 reads KGHSH; CDR2 reads LQKENI.

The chain uses TRBV4-1 and TRBJ1-2; 9 bases line up with TRBD1. In germline, CDR1 is MGHRA, CDR2 YSYEKL. The CDR3 spans 14 residues. Losses at the gene ends were 5 bases for V and 4 bases for J; bases not matched to a gene: 5. Written as DNA, the CDR3 is TGCGCCAGCAGCGGCGACAGGGGGGGCTATGGCTACACCTTC. Protein: CASSGDRGGYGYTF.

This sequence joins TRBV5-1 and TRBJ2-2, with D tentatively TRBD2 (5 bases). CDR3 size: 15 residues. The ends were cut back, 1 base at V and 3 bases at J, with 10 bases in the middle. CDR1 and CDR2 (germline): SGHRS, YFSETQ. The DNA of the CDR3 is TGCGCCAGCAGCTTGAGGACTCTGGACACCGGGGAGCTGTTTTTT. Protein sequence: CASSLRTLDTGELFF. The full variable domain, rest sourced from reference TRBV5-1 and TRBJ2-2, is KAGVTQTPRYLIKTRGQQVTLSCSPISGHRSVSWYQQTPGQGLQFLFEYFSETQRNKGNFPGRFSGRQFSNSRSEMNVSTLELGDSALYLCASSLRTLDTGELFFGEGSRLTVL.

The chain couples TRBV11-2 to TRBJ2-1; maybe TRBD2 (6 bases). This CDR3 spans 13 amino acids. V lost 6 bases, J lost 7 bases, and 13 bases lay in between. Germline V gene lookup returns CDR1 SGHAT and CDR2 FQNNGV. The CDR3, as DNA: TGTGCCAGCAGAATAGCGGCGGGGAATGAGCAGTTCTTC. It specifies CASRIAAGNEQFF. The complete variable domain, with remaining parts taken from reference TRBV11-2 and TRBJ2-1, reads EAGVAQSPRYKIIEKRQSVAFWCNPISGHATLYWYQQILGQGPKLLIQFQNNGVVDDSQLPKDRFSAERLKGVDSTLKIQPAKLEDSAVYLCASRIAAGNEQFFGPGTRLTVL.

This rearrangement joins TRBV24-1 to TRBJ2-2; 7 bases match TRBD1. V lost 0 bases and J lost 3; bases outside the gene matches: 3. This CDR3 has 16 residues. In germline, CDR1 is KGHDR, CDR2 SFDVKD. As DNA, the CDR3 is TGTGCCACCAGTGATTTGCCCGGGACAGACACCGGGGAGCTGTTTTTT. Translation gives CATSDLPGTDTGELFF.

The CDR3 protein is CASSQEQGYGYTF. CDR3 DNA: TGTGCCAGCAGCCAGGAGCAGGGATATGGCTACACCTTC. The chain links TRBV3-1 (or the pseudogene TRBV3-2) to TRBJ1-2, with D perhaps matching TRBD1 (5 bases). Germline loops: CDR1 LGHDT, CDR2 YNNKEL (reference sequence). The CDR3 consists of 13 residues. The V end lost 3 bases, the J end lost 5 bases, and 10 bases lay between the germline ends.

The count of this clone is one. The J gene is TRBJ2-5, the V gene TRBV6-1; the D gene is possibly TRBD1 (6 bases). The CDR3 runs to 15 residues. The germline V and J ends were trimmed by 0 bases and 7 bases, with 15 bases remaining between them. From germline, CDR1 is MNHNS and CDR2 SASEGT. CDR3: CASSEAPTGTGTQYF. Here the CDR3 DNA reads TGTGCCAGCAGTGAAGCACCGACAGGTACGGGGACCCAGTACTTC.

The chain couples TRBV27 to TRBJ2-1; the D gene is possibly TRBD2 (5 bases). This CDR3 is built from 16 residues. Trimming took 6 bases from V and 6 from J, leaving 21 bases between them. Per the germline V gene, CDR1 is MNHEY and CDR2 is SMNVEV (reference sequence). Here the CDR3 reads CASRRLAREGSNEQFF. As DNA, the CDR3 is TGTGCCAGCAGACGACTTGCAAGGGAAGGGAGCAATGAGCAGTTCTTC.

The chain recombines TRBV2 with TRBJ2-1; unclear D gene. There are 14 residues in the CDR3. Per the germline V gene, CDR1 is SNHLY and CDR2 is FYNNEI. V was shortened by 0 bases and J by 4 bases, with 7 bases between the two germline ends. The CDR3 DNA is TGTGCCAGCAGTGAAGCTGTGACATACAATGAGCAGTTCTTC. It is translated as CASSEAVTYNEQFF.

The sample holds one count of this clone. This rearrangement joins TRBV3-1 (or the pseudogene TRBV3-2) to TRBJ1-1; D not resolved. Germline assignment: CDR1 LGHDT and CDR2 YNNKEL (reference sequence). This CDR3 is built from 13 residues. The V and J ends lost 2 bases and 1 base respectively, with 5 bases between them. The CDR3 loop is CASSQPGNTEAFF. CDR3 nucleotides: TGTGCCAGCAGCCAACCCGGGAACACTGAAGCTTTCTTT.

The chain has TRBV18 and TRBJ2-3; tentative D call: TRBD2 (5 bases). In germline, CDR1 is KGHSH, CDR2 LQKENI. Trimming cost V 6 bases and J 5 bases, with 15 bases left between them. The CDR3 is 14 residues long. The CDR3 region has the DNA TGTGCCAGCTCTAAAGGAGGCCCTTTAGATACGCAGTATTTT. This gives the protein CASSKGGPLDTQYF.

The rearrangement links TRBV19 to TRBJ1-5; D is unresolved. Germline V gene sequence: CDR1 LNHDA, CDR2 SQIVND (reference sequence). Trimming stripped 5 bases from V and 4 bases from J, with 9 bases between. This CDR3 region has 13 residues. CDR3 sequence: CASSAQRNQPQHF. Written as DNA, the CDR3 is TGTGCCAGTAGTGCCCAGAGGAATCAGCCCCAGCATTTT.

J is TRBJ2-7 and V is TRBV3-1 (or the pseudogene TRBV3-2); 7 bases are shared with TRBD2. Germline V gene lookup returns CDR1 LGHDT and CDR2 YNNKEL (reference sequence). Trimming cost V 5 bases and J 2 bases; bases outside gene matches: 6. The CDR3 consists of 14 residues. The CDR3 DNA follows: TGTGCCAGCAGCTCCTCTAGCGGAACCTACGAGCAGTACTTC. This gives the protein CASSSSSGTYEQYF.

This clone was observed a single time. The chain recombines TRBV4-1 with TRBJ2-3; D ambiguous. CDR1 and CDR2 from the germline V gene are MGHRA and YSYEKL. Trimming left V 2 bases short and J 6 bases short, with 12 bases between. This CDR3 has 14 amino acids. CDR3 in DNA: TGCGCCAGCAGCCAACTAACAGACCTCGATACGCAGTATTTT. It specifies CASSQLTDLDTQYF.

V and J are TRBV19 and TRBJ1-1; perhaps TRBD1 as D (6 bases). V was pared by 7 bases and J by 1 base, with 16 bases between. This CDR3 comprises 15 residues. The germline V gene encodes CDR1 LNHDA and CDR2 SQIVND (reference sequence). CDR3 nucleotide sequence: TGTGCCAGTACCGATGTAGTGGGGGCGAACACTGAAGCTTTCTTT. Translated: CASTDVVGANTEAFF. Full variable domain (remainder filled in from reference TRBV19 and TRBJ1-1): DGGITQSPKYLFRKEGQNVTLSCEQNLNHDAMYWYRQDPGQGLRLIYYSQIVNDFQKGDIAEGYSVSREKKESFPLTVTSAQKNPTAFYLCASTDVVGANTEAFFGQGTRLTVV.

V and J are TRBV11-3 and TRBJ2-2; D possibly corresponds to TRBD2 (7 bases). The CDR3 has 19 amino acids. CDR1 is SGHNT and CDR2 is YENEEA in the germline V gene. Trimming pared 1 base from V and 3 bases from J, leaving 21 bases between. For the CDR3, the DNA is TGTGCCAGCAGCTTAGGCCGGTGGGGGCGGGAGTTGGACACCGGGGAGCTGTTTTTT. Protein sequence: CASSLGRWGRELDTGELFF.

The CDR3 bases are TGTGCCAGCAGCCAAGATTGGGGGCTACTAGCGGGAGGACACACAGATACGCAGTATTTT. It encodes CASSQDWGLLAGGHTDTQYF. The rearrangement links TRBV14 to TRBJ2-3, with 12 bases matching TRBD2. The length of the CDR3 is 20 residues. Germline lookup yields CDR1 SGHDN and CDR2 FVKESK. The ends lost 0 bases at V and 2 bases at J; junction bases unmatched: 12.